The source of this TCR beta chain is a study of T cell responses to AZD1222 COVID-19 vaccine. Notes on the study in general: Of the AZD1222 recipients, only 5 or 6 were seropositive at baseline. Regions 160-218 and 743-854 held dominance among vaccine-associated CD4 TCRs, which spanned spike.

Here immunoSEQ multiplex PCR was the method, and the copy in TCRdb shows in-frame clones only, minus some. This table has approximately 81,000 clones, roughly 80% appearing once. Of note for this clone: What it binds is unknown.

V lost 3 bases, J lost 6 bases, and 18 bases lay in between. Germline lookup yields CDR1 SGHRS and CDR2 YFSETQ. The CDR3 contains 15 residues. This chain links TRBV5-1 with TRBJ1-1, with D perhaps matching TRBD1 (5 bases). The origin of this receptor is an adult who received the AZD1222 COVID-19 vaccine. The source was peripheral blood, collected 28 days after the second AZD1222 dose. The CDR3 here is CASSWGTPRASEAFF. The DNA of the CDR3 is TGCGCCAGCAGCTGGGGGACCCCCAGGGCCTCTGAAGCTTTCTTT.